A single T cell receptor beta chain is shown here with its context. As yet, its antigen is unknown. The data were taken from a study of siplizumab effects on memory and regulatory T cells. Broader study findings: Siplizumab cultures yielded proliferating Tregs whose suppressive function was not confirmed. Naive T cell populations appeared to exhibit greater diversity than memory cells and appeared to be major alloresponse contributors. The study found that siplizumab significantly reduced alloreactive sequences traceable to unstimulated CD4+ memory cells.

Assays covered roughly 9.8 x 10^4 TCR templates per sample. Clones were sequenced by immunoSEQ multiplex PCR, and TCRdb holds only the in-frame ones, with some missing. The table lists around 99,000 clones, about 91% of them singletons. The CDR3 covers 16 residues. After removal of 4 bases from V and 2 bases from J, the junction contained 11 bases not matched to a gene. The germline V gene encodes CDR1 MNHNY and CDR2 SVGAGI (reference sequence). The sample taken for sequencing was Tregs sorted from blood. J is TRBJ2-7 and V is TRBV6-6; 7 bases are a match to TRBD2. This TCR was recovered from a human donor in good health. CDR3 protein: CASSSSGGIIAYEQYF. The CDR3 DNA reads TGTGCCAGCAGTTCCTCGGGAGGAATAATAGCCTACGAGCAGTACTTC.